A single sample is the source of the 18 T cell receptor beta chains below, sequenced in a study of early T cells in non-severe SARS-CoV-2 infection. TCRdb redid the calling of the 5' RACE reads with MiXCR, one entry per CDR3 protein. The sample has 80,000 to 95,000 distinct CDR3 sequences, 14% seen once; the top ten hold roughly 9.8%. The sample comprised whole blood. The receptor set was obtained from an adult who was a healthcare worker with PCR-confirmed SARS-CoV-2 infection or an uninfected control (not recorded which).

This clonotype showed up many times. J is TRBJ2-1 and V is TRBV11-2, with D tentatively TRBD2 (5 bases). The germline CDR1 and CDR2 sequences are SGHAT and FQNNGV. V was shortened by 2 bases and J by 9 bases, with 14 bases between the two germline ends. The CDR3 totals 14 residues. For the CDR3, the DNA is TGTGCCAGCAGCTTAAAAACTAGATCTGGTGAGCAGTTCTTC. This gives the protein CASSLKTRSGEQFF.

This clonotype was seen more than once but under ten times. This chain joins TRBV9 and TRBJ2-7; possibly TRBD1 or TRBD2 for D (5 bases each). The CDR3 is made up of 14 amino acids. The V and J ends lost 3 bases and 0 bases respectively, with 10 bases between them. Per the germline V gene, CDR1 is SGDLS and CDR2 is YYNGEE. CDR3 DNA: TGTGCCAGCAGCGCCGGGGCACCCTCCTACGAGCAGTACTTC. Protein product: CASSAGAPSYEQYF. Based on the CDR3 plus reference TRBV9 and TRBJ2-7, the full variable domain is DSGVTQTPKHLITATGQRVTLRCSPRSGDLSVYWYQQSLDQGLQFLIQYYNGEERAKGNILERFSAQQFPDLHSELNLSSLELGDSALYFCASSAGAPSYEQYFGPGTRLTVT.

The rearrangement links TRBV12-3 or TRBV12-4 to TRBJ1-1, with 7 bases lining up with TRBD1. The V segment lost 5 bases and the J segment 0 bases; nucleotides outside the gene matches: 15. This CDR3 region has 18 residues. The CDR3 sequence: CASSPGQTFLSLNTEAFF. The CDR3 DNA sequence: TGTGCCAGCAGTCCGGGACAGACTTTCCTCAGCTTGAACACTGAAGCTTTCTTT.

This chain connects TRBV14 to TRBJ2-7; TRBD1 is a possible D gene (6 bases). This CDR3 is 13 amino acids long. Germline values: CDR1 SGHDN, CDR2 FVKESK. Trimming took 6 bases from V and 2 from J, leaving 11 bases between them. The CDR3, as DNA: TGTGCCAGCAGAGGACAGTGGGCCTACGAGCAGTACTTC. Amino acid sequence: CASRGQWAYEQYF.

As DNA, the CDR3 is TGTGCCAGCAGTTCAGGACAGGCGACTAACTATGGCTACACCTTC. Encoded protein: CASSSGQATNYGYTF. This chain joins TRBV6-5 and TRBJ1-2, with 7 positions matching TRBD1. Trimming at V came to 4 bases and at J to 0 bases, leaving 5 bases not matched to a gene. Germline CDR1 is MNHEY and CDR2 is SVGAGI. This CDR3 is built from 15 residues.

This clonotype has more than one count but fewer than ten. The V and J genes are TRBV12-3 or TRBV12-4 and TRBJ1-1, with 7 bases identical to TRBD1. J was trimmed by 6 bases and V by 6 bases; bases with no gene match: 13. This CDR3 is 15 amino acids long. The CDR3 loop is CASRAADRPDAEAFF. CDR3 sequence (DNA): TGTGCCAGCAGGGCAGCGGACAGGCCCGACGCTGAAGCTTTCTTT.

In its sample, this clonotype was seen a few times. The chain carries TRBV7-2 and TRBJ1-4; D not resolved. Germline-derived CDR1 and CDR2 are SGHTA and FQGNSA. Trimming shortened V by 2 bases and J by 2 bases, and 9 bases separated the two germline ends. This CDR3 has 15 residues. As DNA, the CDR3 is TGTGCCAGCAGCTTAAGGGCGAATACTAATGAAAAACTGTTTTTT. This codes for CASSLRANTNEKLFF.

V usage is TRBV6-4 and J usage is TRBJ1-1; D is uncertain. Germline V CDR1 and CDR2: MRHNA, SNTAGT. Trimming removed 3 bases at V and 4 bases at J, with 9 bases between. This CDR3 region has 13 residues. The CDR3 DNA follows: TGTGCCAGCAGTGAGGGGAGTGGCACTGAAGCTTTCTTT. Its translation is CASSEGSGTEAFF.

This clonotype came up many times. The gene calls are TRBV12-3 or TRBV12-4 and TRBJ2-3; D possibly corresponds to TRBD2 (6 bases). Trimming removed 3 bases from V and 8 bases from J, with 12 bases in between. CDR3 size: 13 residues. CDR3 in DNA: TGTGCCAGCAGTTTTGACCAGGGAGGTACGCAGTATTTT. This gives the protein CASSFDQGGTQYF.

This clonotype was counted only a few times. The genes are TRBV6-6 and TRBJ2-2, with TRBD2 matching 8 bases. V gave up 7 bases and J gave up 4 bases; unmatched junction bases: 17. CDR3 length: 18 amino acids. Germline assignment: CDR1 MNHNY and CDR2 SVGAGI (reference sequence). The chain's CDR3 is CASMYPAAGTRGTGELFF. The CDR3 DNA follows: TGTGCCAGCATGTACCCGGCGGCCGGGACTAGGGGCACCGGGGAGCTGTTTTTT.

This clonotype showed up many times. The chain uses TRBV6-2 or TRBV6-3 and TRBJ1-2; D not certain. The germline V and J ends were trimmed by 4 bases and 5 bases, with 17 bases remaining between them. Germline assignment: CDR1 MNHEY and CDR2 SVGEGT. The CDR3 is 15 residues long. The CDR3 nucleotides are TGTGCCAGCAGTTCCCCGGCCATTATGGGGTATGGCTACACCTTC. This encodes CASSSPAIMGYGYTF.

The chain links TRBV9 to TRBJ2-1; the D gene could be TRBD1 or TRBD2 (6 bases each). The germline V gene encodes CDR1 SGDLS and CDR2 YYNGEE. The CDR3 runs to 16 residues. V dropped 6 bases and J dropped 7 bases, with 23 bases sitting between them. The CDR3 loop is CASTGDAGTRGNEQFF. In DNA, the CDR3 is TGTGCCAGCACGGGAGATGCCGGGACACGGGGGAATGAGCAGTTCTTC.

This clonotype came up a few times. The chain joins TRBV12-3 or TRBV12-4 to TRBJ1-3; tentative D call: TRBD1 (5 bases). Trimming cost V 1 base and J 8 bases, with 6 bases left between them. The CDR3 loop spans 12 amino acids. The CDR3: CASSLVGDTIYF. CDR3 bases: TGTGCCAGCAGTTTAGTAGGGGACACCATATATTTT.

This clonotype has a handful of counts. V usage is TRBV19 and J usage is TRBJ2-1; D gene ambiguous. The V end lost 5 bases, the J end lost 4 bases, and 15 bases lay between the germline ends. Germline-derived CDR1 and CDR2 are LNHDA and SQIVND (reference sequence). The CDR3 has 15 residues. CDR3 DNA sequence: TGTGCCAGTAGTTCGGGCTACGGGCAGTACAATGAGCAGTTCTTC. It is translated as CASSSGYGQYNEQFF. The entire variable domain, with the rest obtained from reference TRBV19 and TRBJ2-1, is as follows: DGGITQSPKYLFRKEGQNVTLSCEQNLNHDAMYWYRQDPGQGLRLIYYSQIVNDFQKGDIAEGYSVSREKKESFPLTVTSAQKNPTAFYLCASSSGYGQYNEQFFGPGTRLTVL.

This clonotype was counted between two and nine times. The genes are TRBV28 and TRBJ2-3; D possibly corresponds to TRBD2 (6 bases). Germline V CDR1 and CDR2: MDHEN, SYDVKM. Trimming removed 8 bases from V and 1 base from J, with 10 bases in between. This CDR3 is built from 13 residues. CDR3 sequence (DNA): TGTGCCAGCTTGACGGGGGGCACAGATACGCAGTATTTT. Its protein product is CASLTGGTDTQYF.

The chain recombines TRBV7-9 with TRBJ1-6; D gene uncertain. This CDR3 has 16 amino acids. The germline V gene encodes CDR1 SEHNR and CDR2 FQNEAQ (reference sequence). Trimming removed 2 bases at V and 6 bases at J, with 14 bases between. CDR3 nucleotide sequence: TGTGCCAGCAGCTTAATATCCGGGAGCCCTAATTCACCCCTCCACTTT. Its protein is CASSLISGSPNSPLHF.

The sample holds a few counts of this clonotype. This rearrangement joins TRBV2 to TRBJ1-3; the D is unclear. Between the trimmed V and J ends, which lost 6 bases and 0 bases, there was a span of 15 bases. Germline CDR1 is SNHLY and CDR2 is FYNNEI. The CDR3 is 16 residues long. The CDR3 is CASREKGTDSGNTIYF. The CDR3 bases are TGTGCCAGCAGGGAGAAGGGTACGGACTCTGGAAACACCATATATTTT.

The V gene is TRBV12-5, the J gene TRBJ1-4; 8 bases agree with TRBD1. Germline CDR1 and CDR2: LGHNT and FRNRAP. V was pared by 6 bases and J by 8 bases, with 8 bases of the junction left unmatched. The CDR3 is made up of 14 amino acids. The CDR3 loop is CASGLGQDREKLFF. In DNA form, the CDR3 reads TGTGCTAGTGGGCTGGGACAGGACAGGGAAAAACTGTTTTTT.